The 31 T cell receptor beta chains below come from one sample, sequenced in a study of PD-L1 blockade in urothelial cancer (dated by TCRdb to 2017 to 2019). Libraries were made using the immunoSEQ multiplex PCR assay. The immuneACCESS repertoire file appears here via TCRdb, limited to in-frame rearrangements. These files lack a portion of the clones; in checked studies, under half of the deficit traces to unresolved V genes, and the cause of the others is not known. This sample has roughly 49,000 clones in its table, and roughly 85% of those were observed once. The top ten constitute around 8% of the sample. Source: PBMCs, taken around atezolizumab (anti-PD-L1) treatment. The receptor set was obtained from a man in his fifties or sixties with urothelial cancer.

CDR3 DNA: TGTGCCTGGAGTTGGGCAGGGGCAAACTATGGCTACACCTTC. Amino acids: CAWSWAGANYGYTF. The rearrangement uses TRBV30 and TRBJ1-2, with a possible D match to TRBD1 (6 bases). The CDR3 consists of 14 residues. Trimming stripped 2 bases from V and 2 bases from J, with 12 bases between. CDR1 is GTSNPN and CDR2 is SVGIG in the germline V gene (reference sequence).

The V gene is TRBV9, the J gene TRBJ1-3, with TRBD1 matching 7 bases. Germline V CDR1 and CDR2: SGDLS, YYNGEE. V lost 4 bases, J lost 0 bases, and 7 bases stayed unmatched. The CDR3 is 16 residues long. CDR3: CASSPRQGVSGNTIYF. CDR3 coding DNA: TGTGCCAGCAGCCCCCGACAGGGAGTCTCTGGAAACACCATATATTTT.

V and J are TRBV5-1 and TRBJ2-7; 7 nucleotides match TRBD2. Losses at the gene ends were 6 bases for V and 6 bases for J; bases not matched to a gene: 15. Per germline, CDR1 SGHRS and CDR2 YFSETQ. This CDR3 region has 15 residues. The CDR3: CASKGWEGSLGEQYF. The CDR3 nucleotides are TGCGCCAGCAAGGGGTGGGAGGGGTCACTCGGCGAGCAGTACTTC.

CDR3 nucleotides: TGTGCCAGCAGCAACTGGGAAGGGGGAACCTTCTACGAGCAGTACTTC. This codes for CASSNWEGGTFYEQYF. The chain is built from TRBV28 and TRBJ2-7; D may be TRBD1 (6 bases). The germline V gene encodes CDR1 MDHEN and CDR2 SYDVKM. CDR3 length: 16 amino acids. V lost 6 bases and J lost 3, with 21 bases in between.

The chain couples TRBV30 to TRBJ2-2; TRBD1 matches 9 bases. The CDR3 spans 15 residues. The V segment lost 4 bases and the J segment 6 bases; nucleotides outside the gene matches: 9. CDR1 and CDR2 (germline): GTSNPN, SVGIG (reference sequence). The CDR3 DNA reads as TGTGCCTGGATTAGAAAGACAGGGGGGGCCGGGGAGCTGTTTTTT. Its translation: CAWIRKTGGAGELFF.

The rearrangement joins TRBV10-2 to TRBJ1-4; D is perhaps TRBD1 (5 bases). The CDR3 length is 13 residues. Germline lookup yields CDR1 WSHSY and CDR2 SAAADI. V was pared by 7 bases and J by 4 bases, with 10 bases between. DNA of the CDR3: TGCGCCAGCATGAGACAGCGTAATGAAAAACTGTTTTTT. This translates into CASMRQRNEKLFF.

This clone appeared a single time. The chain employs TRBV27 and TRBJ1-6; the D gene is possibly TRBD1 (6 bases). The CDR3 has 17 residues. V lost 3 bases and J lost 0, with 12 bases in between. The germline V gene encodes CDR1 MNHEY and CDR2 SMNVEV (reference sequence). CDR3 nucleotide sequence: TGTGCCAGCAGTTTTGGGGGACAAGACTCCTATAATTCACCCCTCCACTTT. It translates to CASSFGGQDSYNSPLHF.

CDR3 region: CSHRSNYGYTF. The CDR3 DNA is TGCAGTCACAGGAGTAACTATGGCTACACCTTC. The genes are TRBV20-1 and TRBJ1-2, with a tentative D call TRBD1 (5 bases). The CDR3 consists of 11 residues. V was pared by 8 bases and J by 1 base, with 8 bases between. Germline V lookup: CDR1 DFQATT, CDR2 SNEGSKA (reference sequence).

V gene TRBV7-8 combines with J gene TRBJ1-5; 9 nucleotides match TRBD1. With V trimmed by 1 base and J by 2 bases, 6 bases remained unmatched. This CDR3 comprises 17 residues. In germline, CDR1 is SGHVS, CDR2 FQNEAQ. The CDR3: CASSLVGTGWGNQPQHF. CDR3 in DNA: TGTGCCAGCAGCTTAGTTGGGACAGGGTGGGGCAATCAGCCCCAGCATTTT.

V usage is TRBV19 and J usage is TRBJ2-7; TRBD1 matches at 9 bases. The CDR3 runs 15 residues. V gave up 5 bases and J gave up 5 bases; unmatched junction bases: 10. CDR1 is LNHDA, CDR2 SQIVND, per germline (reference sequence). In DNA form, the CDR3 reads TGTGCCAGTAGTGTCCCGTACAGGGGGCTGAACGAGCAGTACTTC. This translates into CASSVPYRGLNEQYF.

The rearrangement joins TRBV2 to TRBJ1-2, with D perhaps TRBD1 (5 bases). Germline CDR1 is SNHLY and CDR2 is FYNNEI. This CDR3 region has 15 residues. Trimming cost V 2 bases and J 4 bases, with 14 bases left between them. The CDR3 sequence: CASSEISGIIYGYTF. The CDR3 DNA reads TGTGCCAGCAGTGAAATTTCAGGGATCATCTATGGCTACACCTTC.

The chain links TRBV5-1 to TRBJ2-5; 11 positions agree with TRBD1. From germline, CDR1 is SGHRS and CDR2 YFSETQ. Trimming at V came to 4 bases and at J to 2 bases, leaving 7 bases not matched to a gene. The CDR3 sequence is 16 residues long. As DNA, the CDR3 is TGCGCCAGCAGCGCCGGGACAGGGGGATATCAAGAGACCCAGTACTTC. It yields the protein CASSAGTGGYQETQYF.

V is TRBV10-3 and J is TRBJ1-6; D is uncertain. CDR3 length equals 13 residues. V was clipped by 10 bases and J by 9 bases, with 16 bases between them. Germline V lookup: CDR1 ENHRY, CDR2 SYGVKD. The CDR3 reads CASKEGQASPLHF. The DNA for the CDR3 is TGTGCCAGCAAGGAGGGTCAGGCTTCACCCCTCCACTTT.

V usage is TRBV12-5 and J usage is TRBJ2-7; no firm D call. V lost 5 bases to trimming and J lost 2 bases, with 13 bases between them. The CDR3 sequence is 14 residues long. Germline-derived CDR1 and CDR2 are LGHNT and FRNRAP. The chain's CDR3 is CASGPSVRTYEQYF. As DNA, the CDR3 is TGTGCTAGTGGTCCCTCCGTCAGGACCTACGAGCAGTACTTC.

To note about this clone: In the same sample, other DNA sequences code for this CDR3. The rearrangement links TRBV15 to TRBJ2-7; tentatively, D is TRBD1 (6 bases). Germline V CDR1 and CDR2: LNHNV, YYDKDF (reference sequence). The CDR3 consists of 13 residues. The ends were cut back, 0 bases at V and 3 bases at J, with 6 bases in the middle. CDR3: CATSRDRGYEQYF. For the CDR3, the DNA is TGTGCCACCAGCAGAGACAGGGGCTACGAGCAGTACTTC.

This chain connects TRBV30 to TRBJ2-3; 7 nucleotides align to TRBD1. CDR1 and CDR2 from the germline V gene are GTSNPN and SVGIG (reference sequence). V lost 3 bases, J lost 3 bases, and 12 bases stayed unmatched. The CDR3 is 16 residues long. The CDR3 spells CAWSHPTGQRTDTQYF. CDR3 nucleotide sequence: TGTGCCTGGAGCCACCCTACGGGACAGAGGACAGATACGCAGTATTTT.

This clone was recorded once. The chain employs TRBV19 and TRBJ2-3; 7 nucleotides line up with TRBD1. Germline loops: CDR1 LNHDA, CDR2 SQIVND (reference sequence). V lost 8 bases to trimming and J lost 6 bases; unmatched junction nucleotides: 11. This CDR3 contains 14 residues. CDR3 nucleotides: TGTGCCAGTTCTCAGACAGGGTTTAGGGATACGCAGTATTTT. It translates to CASSQTGFRDTQYF.

V is TRBV27 and J is TRBJ2-6; weak D call: TRBD1 (6 bases). V dropped 8 bases and J dropped 2 bases, with 16 bases sitting between them. In germline, CDR1 is MNHEY, CDR2 SMNVEV (reference sequence). There are 16 residues in the CDR3. The CDR3: CASGAGTTAGANVLTF. The CDR3 nucleotides are TGTGCCAGCGGGGCCGGGACAACGGCTGGGGCCAACGTCCTGACTTTC. The whole variable domain, filled in from reference TRBV27 and TRBJ2-6, reads EAQVTQNPRYLITVTGKKLTVTCSQNMNHEYMSWYRQDPGLGLRQIYYSMNVEVTDKGDVPEGYKVSRKEKRNFPLILESPSPNQTSLYFCASGAGTTAGANVLTFGAGSRLTVL.

The chain links TRBV7-8 to TRBJ1-4; TRBD1 matches at 7 bases. CDR1 is SGHVS and CDR2 is FQNEAQ in the germline V gene. This CDR3 has 18 amino acids. V lost 5 bases and J lost 0; bases outside the gene matches: 12. The CDR3 spells CASSNTRQGPATNEKLFF. The CDR3 DNA sequence: TGTGCCAGCAGCAATACTCGACAGGGACCCGCAACTAATGAAAAACTGTTTTTT.

The chain couples TRBV5-8 to TRBJ1-2; no clear D gene. CDR1 and CDR2 from the germline V gene are SGHTS and YDEGEE. The CDR3 consists of 15 residues. With 0 bases removed from V and 0 bases from J, the gap between germline ends came to 9 bases. This CDR3 is CASSLEPNPNYGYTF. CDR3 bases: TGTGCCAGCAGCTTGGAGCCTAACCCTAACTATGGCTACACCTTC.

The chain employs TRBV5-1 and TRBJ1-1, with D possibly matching TRBD1 (5 bases). V was trimmed by 5 bases and J by 1 base, leaving 9 bases between them. Looked up from germline, CDR1 is SGHRS and CDR2 is YFSETQ. The CDR3 runs 13 residues. This CDR3 reads CASRWGENTEAFF. The DNA of the CDR3 is TGCGCCAGCAGGTGGGGGGAGAACACTGAAGCTTTCTTT.

The rearrangement uses TRBV2 and TRBJ2-2; no definite D call. The CDR3 has 15 residues. With 0 bases removed from V and 5 bases from J, the gap between germline ends came to 10 bases. Germline loops: CDR1 SNHLY, CDR2 FYNNEI. In DNA form, the CDR3 reads TGTGCCAGCAGTGAAGCACCTAGTGGAACCGGGGAGCTGTTTTTT. Protein: CASSEAPSGTGELFF.

The CDR3 region has the DNA TGTGCCATCAGTGAGGGAGGTGCGAATAATTCACCCCTCCACTTT. This encodes CAISEGGANNSPLHF. The chain carries TRBV10-3 and TRBJ1-6; D not certain. The CDR3 sequence is 15 residues long. The germline CDR1 and CDR2 sequences are ENHRY and SYGVKD. Trimming left V 2 bases short and J 5 bases short, with 10 bases between.

The V gene is TRBV5-1, the J gene TRBJ2-7, with 8 bases identical to TRBD1. CDR3 length equals 13 residues. Per germline, CDR1 SGHRS and CDR2 YFSETQ. With V trimmed by 2 bases and J by 7 bases, 5 bases remained unmatched. Written as DNA, the CDR3 is TGCGCCAGCAGCTTTACAGGGGGTCGTGAGCAGTACTTC. Residues: CASSFTGGREQYF.

V usage is TRBV4-2 and J usage is TRBJ2-1, with TRBD1 matching 8 bases. The CDR3 loop spans 14 amino acids. The germline gives CDR1 LGHNA, CDR2 YNFKEQ. Trimming at V came to 4 bases and at J to 9 bases, leaving 8 bases not matched to a gene. CDR3 bases: TGTGCCAGCAGCCCAGCCAGGGGGCTCAGTGAGCAGTTCTTC. Residues: CASSPARGLSEQFF.

The CDR3 coding sequence is TGTGCCTGGACGGGAACGGCAGGGGCGAACACTGAAGCTTTCTTT. Its translation is CAWTGTAGANTEAFF. The V and J genes are TRBV30 and TRBJ1-1, with D perhaps matching TRBD1 (6 bases). The CDR3 consists of 15 residues. Per the germline V gene, CDR1 is GTSNPN and CDR2 is SVGIG (reference sequence). Between the trimmed V and J ends, which lost 4 bases and 1 base, there was a span of 16 bases. Drawing the rest from reference TRBV30 and TRBJ1-1, the complete variable domain is SQTIHQWPATLVQPVGSPLSLECTVEGTSNPNLYWYRQAAGRGLQLLFYSVGIGQISSEVPQNLSASRPQDRQFILSSKKLLLSDSGFYLCAWTGTAGANTEAFFGQGTRLTVV.

The rearrangement joins TRBV5-1 to TRBJ1-1; 9 bases align to TRBD1. V gave up 4 bases and J gave up 7 bases; unmatched junction bases: 11. This CDR3 is 15 amino acids long. Germline CDR1 SGHRS, CDR2 YFSETQ. CDR3 nucleotides: TGCGCCAGCAGCAAACTACAGGGGGCGGACGGTGAAGCTTTCTTT. This gives the protein CASSKLQGADGEAFF.

This clone showed up just a few times. The chain has TRBV11-3 and TRBJ2-2; D might be TRBD2 (7 bases). Trimming took 2 bases from V and 3 from J, leaving 10 bases between them. Germline CDR1 is SGHNT and CDR2 is YENEEA. The CDR3 runs to 15 residues. The CDR3 DNA is TGTGCCAGCAGCTTAAGGGGGGGGGACACCGGGGAGCTGTTTTTT. This gives the protein CASSLRGGDTGELFF.

The CDR3 DNA reads as TGTGCCAGCAGTTTTAATTTGAACACTGAAGCTTTCTTT. It is translated as CASSFNLNTEAFF. This chain uses TRBV7-3 with TRBJ1-1; D gene ambiguous. CDR1 is SGHTA, CDR2 FQGTGA, per germline. V dropped 6 bases and J dropped 0 bases, with 8 bases sitting between them. The CDR3 covers 13 residues.

The chain is built from TRBV5-1 and TRBJ2-2, with TRBD2 matching over 8 bases. The junction had 7 bases not matched to a gene; V was cut back by 4 bases and J by 5 bases. The germline V gene encodes CDR1 SGHRS and CDR2 YFSETQ. The CDR3 runs to 15 residues. For the CDR3, the DNA is TGCGCCAGCAGCGGACGGGGGGGTCGGACCGGGGAGCTGTTTTTT. Protein: CASSGRGGRTGELFF.

The chain recombines TRBV19 with TRBJ1-1, with unresolved D. This CDR3 has 13 amino acids. Germline CDR1 and CDR2: LNHDA and SQIVND (reference sequence). The V end lost 3 bases, the J end lost 1 base, and 6 bases lay between the germline ends. The CDR3 DNA sequence: TGTGCCAGTAGTATCCTAGGGAACACTGAAGCTTTCTTT. Its protein product is CASSILGNTEAFF.